Each of the 3 T cell receptor beta chains below was sequenced from the same sample in a study of identical twins. TCRdb re-analysed the 5' RACE reads in MiXCR, keeping a single row per CDR3 protein. The data contain about 470,000 distinct CDR3 sequences, 20% to 25% of them seen just once; the ten biggest clones take up 2.9%. The sample was also reused in another study, on T cells expressing NK-cell markers.

Sequenced: CD4+ T cells sorted from blood. All receptors derive from a woman aged 18-30 years in good health.

The sample holds a few counts of this clonotype. The DNA of the CDR3 is TGCAGCGTTGAGCCAGGGAGGGTCGTAAGCTCCTACAATGAGCAGTTCTTC. Encoded protein: CSVEPGRVVSSYNEQFF. This chain uses TRBV29-1 with TRBJ2-1; 7 positions match TRBD2. CDR3 length: 17 amino acids. CDR1 SQVTM and CDR2 ANQGSEA come from the germline V gene. The trim removed 3 bases at V and 0 bases at J, leaving 11 bases unmatched.

The sample holds a few counts of this clonotype. This rearrangement joins TRBV20-1 to TRBJ2-7, with 7 bases identical to TRBD2. The CDR3 loop spans 13 amino acids. V lost 6 bases and J lost 6; bases outside the gene matches: 11. Per germline, CDR1 DFQATT and CDR2 SNEGSKA (reference sequence). CDR3 sequence: CSAKRDLPREQYF. CDR3 coding DNA: TGCAGTGCCAAGCGGGACTTACCGCGCGAGCAGTACTTC.

This clonotype was counted at least ten times. The chain recombines TRBV5-1 with TRBJ2-1; D is undetermined. V was pared by 2 bases and J by 0 bases, with 3 bases between. Looked up from germline, CDR1 is SGHRS and CDR2 is YFSETQ. CDR3 length equals 13 residues. Here the CDR3 DNA reads TGCGCCAGCAGCTTTGGCTCCTACAATGAGCAGTTCTTC. Translated: CASSFGSYNEQFF.